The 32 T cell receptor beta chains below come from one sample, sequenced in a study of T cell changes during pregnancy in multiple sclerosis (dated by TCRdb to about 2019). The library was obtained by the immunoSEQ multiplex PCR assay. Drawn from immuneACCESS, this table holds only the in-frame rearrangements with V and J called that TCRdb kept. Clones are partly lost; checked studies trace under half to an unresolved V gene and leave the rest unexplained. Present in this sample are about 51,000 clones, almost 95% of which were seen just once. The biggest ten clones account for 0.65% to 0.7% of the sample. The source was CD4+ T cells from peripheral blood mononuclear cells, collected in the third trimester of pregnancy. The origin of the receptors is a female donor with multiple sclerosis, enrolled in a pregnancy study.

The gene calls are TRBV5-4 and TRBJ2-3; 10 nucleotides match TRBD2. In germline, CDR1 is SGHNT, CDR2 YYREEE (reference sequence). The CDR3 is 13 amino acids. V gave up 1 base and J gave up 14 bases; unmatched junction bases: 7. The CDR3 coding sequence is TGTGCCAGCAGCTTGCGCCTAGCGGGAGCCCCGTATTTT. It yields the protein CASSLRLAGAPYF.

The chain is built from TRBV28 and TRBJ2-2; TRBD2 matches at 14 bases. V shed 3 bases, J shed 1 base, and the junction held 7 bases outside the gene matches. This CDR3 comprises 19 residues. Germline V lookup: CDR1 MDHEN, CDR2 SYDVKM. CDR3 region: CASSFTGGTSGGNTGELFF. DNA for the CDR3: TGTGCCAGCAGTTTTACAGGGGGGACTAGCGGGGGGAACACCGGGGAGCTGTTTTTT. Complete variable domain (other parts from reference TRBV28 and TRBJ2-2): DVKVTQSSRYLVKRTGEKVFLECVQDMDHENMFWYRQDPGLGLRLIYFSYDVKMKEKGDIPEGYSVSREKKERFSLILESASTNQTSMYLCASSFTGGTSGGNTGELFFGEGSRLTVL.

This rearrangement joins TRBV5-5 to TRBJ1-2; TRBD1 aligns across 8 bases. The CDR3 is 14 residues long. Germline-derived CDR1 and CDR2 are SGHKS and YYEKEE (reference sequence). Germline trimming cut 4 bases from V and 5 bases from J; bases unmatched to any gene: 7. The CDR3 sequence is CASSPGTGTYGYTF. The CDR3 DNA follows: TGTGCCAGCAGCCCGGGGACAGGTACTTATGGCTACACCTTC.

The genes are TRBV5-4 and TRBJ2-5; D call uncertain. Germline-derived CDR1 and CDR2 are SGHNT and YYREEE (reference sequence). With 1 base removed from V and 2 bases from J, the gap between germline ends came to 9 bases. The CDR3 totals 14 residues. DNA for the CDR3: TGTGCCAGCAGCTTGTTTAACGCGCAAGAGACCCAGTACTTC. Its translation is CASSLFNAQETQYF.

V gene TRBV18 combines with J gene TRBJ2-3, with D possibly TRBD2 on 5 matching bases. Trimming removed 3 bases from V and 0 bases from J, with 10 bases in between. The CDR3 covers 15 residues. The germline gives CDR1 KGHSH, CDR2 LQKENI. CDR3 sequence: CASSPMTKSTDTQYF. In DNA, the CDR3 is TGTGCCAGCTCACCGATGACTAAAAGCACAGATACGCAGTATTTT.

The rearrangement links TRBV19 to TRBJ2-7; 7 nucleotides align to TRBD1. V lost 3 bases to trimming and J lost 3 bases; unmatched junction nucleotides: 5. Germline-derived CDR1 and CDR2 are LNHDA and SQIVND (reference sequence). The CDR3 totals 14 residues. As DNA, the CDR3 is TGTGCCAGTAGTATGCCGGGACAGAACTACGAGCAGTACTTC. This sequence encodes CASSMPGQNYEQYF.

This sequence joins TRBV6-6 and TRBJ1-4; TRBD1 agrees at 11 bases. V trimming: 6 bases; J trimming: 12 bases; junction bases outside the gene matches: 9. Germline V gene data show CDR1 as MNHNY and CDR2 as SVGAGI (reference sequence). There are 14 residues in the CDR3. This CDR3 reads CASRSGQGAVELFF. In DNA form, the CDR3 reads TGTGCCAGCAGAAGTGGACAGGGGGCGGTGGAACTGTTTTTT.

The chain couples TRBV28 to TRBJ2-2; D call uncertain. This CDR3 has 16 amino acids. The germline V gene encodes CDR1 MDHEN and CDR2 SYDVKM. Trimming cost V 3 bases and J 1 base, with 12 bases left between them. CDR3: CASSFGGLLNTGELFF. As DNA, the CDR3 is TGTGCCAGCAGTTTCGGTGGGCTTCTGAACACCGGGGAGCTGTTTTTT.

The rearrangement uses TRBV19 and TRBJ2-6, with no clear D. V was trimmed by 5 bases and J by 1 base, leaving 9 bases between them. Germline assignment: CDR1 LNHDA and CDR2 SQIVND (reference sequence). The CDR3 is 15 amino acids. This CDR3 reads CASSSRKSGANVLTF. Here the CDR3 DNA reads TGTGCCAGTAGTTCCAGGAAATCTGGGGCCAACGTCCTGACTTTC.

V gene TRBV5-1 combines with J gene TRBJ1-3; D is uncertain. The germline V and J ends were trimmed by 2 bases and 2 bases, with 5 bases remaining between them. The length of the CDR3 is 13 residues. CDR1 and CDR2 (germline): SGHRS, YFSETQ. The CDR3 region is CASSLSAGNTIYF. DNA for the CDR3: TGCGCCAGCAGCTTATCAGCTGGAAACACCATATATTTT.

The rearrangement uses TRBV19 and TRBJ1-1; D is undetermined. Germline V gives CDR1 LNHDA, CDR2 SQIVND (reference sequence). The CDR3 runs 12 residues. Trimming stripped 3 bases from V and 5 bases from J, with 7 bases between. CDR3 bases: TGTGCCAGTAGTATGGGAGGGACTGAAGCTTTCTTT. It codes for CASSMGGTEAFF.

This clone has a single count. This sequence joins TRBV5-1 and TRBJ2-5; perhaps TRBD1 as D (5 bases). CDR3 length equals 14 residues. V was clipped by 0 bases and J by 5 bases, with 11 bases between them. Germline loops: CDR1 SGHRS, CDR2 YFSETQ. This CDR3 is CASSLVAGLETQYF. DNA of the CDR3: TGCGCCAGCAGCTTGGTGGCAGGGCTGGAGACCCAGTACTTC.

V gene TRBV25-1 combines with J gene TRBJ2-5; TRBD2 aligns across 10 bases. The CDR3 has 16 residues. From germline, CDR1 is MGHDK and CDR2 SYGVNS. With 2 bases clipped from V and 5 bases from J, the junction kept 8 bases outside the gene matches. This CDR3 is CASSEDGAGGWETQYF. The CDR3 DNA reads TGTGCCAGCAGTGAAGATGGAGCGGGGGGGTGGGAGACCCAGTACTTC.

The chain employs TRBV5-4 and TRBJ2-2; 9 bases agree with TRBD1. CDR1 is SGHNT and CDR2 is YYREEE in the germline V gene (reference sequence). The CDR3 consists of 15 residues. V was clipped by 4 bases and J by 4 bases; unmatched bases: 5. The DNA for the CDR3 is TGTGCCAGCAGCCCCGGGACAGGGTTCACCGGGGAGCTGTTTTTT. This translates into CASSPGTGFTGELFF.

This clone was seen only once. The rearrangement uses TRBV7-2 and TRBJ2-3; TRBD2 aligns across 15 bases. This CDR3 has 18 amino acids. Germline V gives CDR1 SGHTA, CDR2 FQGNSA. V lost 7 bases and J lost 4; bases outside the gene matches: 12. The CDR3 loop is CASTPGTSGRPLADTQYF. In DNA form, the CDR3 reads TGTGCCAGCACCCCCGGGACTAGCGGGAGGCCCTTAGCAGATACGCAGTATTTT.

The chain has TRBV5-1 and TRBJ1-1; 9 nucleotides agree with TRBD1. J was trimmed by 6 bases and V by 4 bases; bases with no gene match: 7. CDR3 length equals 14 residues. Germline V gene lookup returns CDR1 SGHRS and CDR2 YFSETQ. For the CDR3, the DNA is TGCGCCAGCAGCGCGGACGGGACAGGGCCTGAAGCTTTCTTT. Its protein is CASSADGTGPEAFF.

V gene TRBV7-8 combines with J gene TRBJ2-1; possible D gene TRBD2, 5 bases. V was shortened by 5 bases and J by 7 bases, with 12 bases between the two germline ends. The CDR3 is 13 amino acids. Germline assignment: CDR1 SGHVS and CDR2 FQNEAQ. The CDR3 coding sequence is TGTGCCAGCAGCGTTACTAGAAGTAATGAGCAGTTCTTC. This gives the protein CASSVTRSNEQFF.

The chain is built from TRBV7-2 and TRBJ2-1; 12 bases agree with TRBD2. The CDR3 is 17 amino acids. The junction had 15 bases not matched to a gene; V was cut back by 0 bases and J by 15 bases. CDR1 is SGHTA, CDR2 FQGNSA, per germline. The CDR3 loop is CASSLAKVRLAGEVPFF. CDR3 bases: TGTGCCAGCAGCTTAGCGAAGGTCCGACTAGCGGGAGAGGTCCCGTTCTTC.

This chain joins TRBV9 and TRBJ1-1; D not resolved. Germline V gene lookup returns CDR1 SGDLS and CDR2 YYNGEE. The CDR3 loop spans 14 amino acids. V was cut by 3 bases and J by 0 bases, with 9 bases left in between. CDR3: CASSADHMNTEAFF. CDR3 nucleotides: TGTGCCAGCAGCGCTGATCACATGAACACTGAAGCTTTCTTT.

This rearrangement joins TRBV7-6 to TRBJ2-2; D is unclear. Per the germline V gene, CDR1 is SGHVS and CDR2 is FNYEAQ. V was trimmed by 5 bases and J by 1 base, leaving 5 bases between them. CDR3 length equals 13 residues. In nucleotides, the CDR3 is TGTGCCAGCAGCCGACAGAACACCGGGGAGCTGTTTTTT. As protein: CASSRQNTGELFF.

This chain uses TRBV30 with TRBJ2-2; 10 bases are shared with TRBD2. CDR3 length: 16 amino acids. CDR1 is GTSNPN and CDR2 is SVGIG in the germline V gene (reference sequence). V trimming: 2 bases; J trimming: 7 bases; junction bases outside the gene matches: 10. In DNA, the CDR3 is TGTGCCTGGAGTAAACTAGCGGGAAGGGTTGACGGGGAGCTGTTTTTT. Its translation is CAWSKLAGRVDGELFF.

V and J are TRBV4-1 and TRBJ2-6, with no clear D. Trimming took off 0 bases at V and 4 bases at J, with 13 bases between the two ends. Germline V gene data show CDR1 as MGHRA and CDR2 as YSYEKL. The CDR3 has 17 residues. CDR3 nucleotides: TGCGCCAGCAGCCAAGAGGGCCGCCCAGCCGGGGCCAACGTCCTGACTTTC. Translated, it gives CASSQEGRPAGANVLTF.

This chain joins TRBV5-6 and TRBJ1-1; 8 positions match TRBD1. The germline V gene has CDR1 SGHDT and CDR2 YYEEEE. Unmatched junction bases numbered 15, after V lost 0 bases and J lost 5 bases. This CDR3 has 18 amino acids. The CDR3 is CASSLALRQGARETEAFF. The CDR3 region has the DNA TGTGCCAGCAGCTTGGCCCTACGTCAGGGGGCGAGGGAAACTGAAGCTTTCTTT.

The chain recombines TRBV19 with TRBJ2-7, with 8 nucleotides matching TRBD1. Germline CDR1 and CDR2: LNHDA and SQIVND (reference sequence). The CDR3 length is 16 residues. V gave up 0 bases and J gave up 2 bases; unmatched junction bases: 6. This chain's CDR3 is CASSIDIDRGPYEQYF. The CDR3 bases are TGTGCCAGTAGTATAGACATTGACAGGGGACCCTACGAGCAGTACTTC. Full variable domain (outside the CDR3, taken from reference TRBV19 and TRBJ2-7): DGGITQSPKYLFRKEGQNVTLSCEQNLNHDAMYWYRQDPGQGLRLIYYSQIVNDFQKGDIAEGYSVSREKKESFPLTVTSAQKNPTAFYLCASSIDIDRGPYEQYFGPGTRLTVT.

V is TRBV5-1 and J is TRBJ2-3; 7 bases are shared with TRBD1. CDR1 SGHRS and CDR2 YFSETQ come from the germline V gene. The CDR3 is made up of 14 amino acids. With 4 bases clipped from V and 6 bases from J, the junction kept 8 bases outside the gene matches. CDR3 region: CASSISDRSDTQYF. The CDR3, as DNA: TGCGCCAGCAGCATCTCGGACAGGTCCGATACGCAGTATTTT.

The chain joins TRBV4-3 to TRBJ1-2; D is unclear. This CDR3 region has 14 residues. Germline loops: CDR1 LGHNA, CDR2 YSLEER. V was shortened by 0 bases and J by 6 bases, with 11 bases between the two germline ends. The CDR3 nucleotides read TGCGCCAGCAGCCAAGATCACGGTGTCAATGGCTACACCTTC. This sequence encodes CASSQDHGVNGYTF.

CDR3 region: CASRPRSARYSYEQYF. CDR3 nucleotides: TGTGCCAGCAGGCCTAGGTCCGCACGTTACTCTTACGAGCAGTACTTC. The rearrangement joins TRBV5-6 to TRBJ2-7, with D hard to call. Germline V gene sequence: CDR1 SGHDT, CDR2 YYEEEE. CDR3 size: 16 residues. V gave up 5 bases and J gave up 4 bases, with 22 bases separating them.

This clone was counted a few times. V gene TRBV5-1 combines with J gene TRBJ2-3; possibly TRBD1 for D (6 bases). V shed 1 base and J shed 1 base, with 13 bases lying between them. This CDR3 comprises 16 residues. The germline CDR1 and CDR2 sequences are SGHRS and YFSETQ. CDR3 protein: CASSLPGQLRTDTQYF. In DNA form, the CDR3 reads TGCGCCAGCAGCTTGCCAGGACAGTTACGCACAGATACGCAGTATTTT.

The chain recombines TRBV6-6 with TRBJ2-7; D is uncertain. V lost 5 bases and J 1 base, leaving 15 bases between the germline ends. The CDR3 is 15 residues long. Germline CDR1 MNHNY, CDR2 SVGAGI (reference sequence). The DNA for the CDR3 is TGTGCCAGCAGTCTTTCAGGCCCAGTTTCCTACGAGCAGTACTTC. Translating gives CASSLSGPVSYEQYF.

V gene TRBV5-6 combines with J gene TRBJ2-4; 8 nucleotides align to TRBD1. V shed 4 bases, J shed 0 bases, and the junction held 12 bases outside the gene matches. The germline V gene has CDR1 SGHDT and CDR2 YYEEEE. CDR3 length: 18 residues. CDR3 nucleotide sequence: TGTGCCAGCAGCCCCAACAGGGGGTTCAACCTAGCCAAAAACATTCAGTACTTC. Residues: CASSPNRGFNLAKNIQYF. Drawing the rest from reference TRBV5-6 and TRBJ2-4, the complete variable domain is DAGVTQSPTHLIKTRGQQVTLRCSPKSGHDTVSWYQQALGQGPQFIFQYYEEEERQRGNFPDRFSGHQFPNYSSELNVNALLLGDSALYLCASSPNRGFNLAKNIQYFGAGTRLSVL.

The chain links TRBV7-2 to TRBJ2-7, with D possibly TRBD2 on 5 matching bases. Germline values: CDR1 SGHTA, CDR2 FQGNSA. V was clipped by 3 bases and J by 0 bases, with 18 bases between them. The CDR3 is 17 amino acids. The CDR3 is CASSFAWPGSSSYEQYF. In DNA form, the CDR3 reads TGTGCCAGCAGCTTCGCTTGGCCGGGGTCAAGCTCCTACGAGCAGTACTTC.

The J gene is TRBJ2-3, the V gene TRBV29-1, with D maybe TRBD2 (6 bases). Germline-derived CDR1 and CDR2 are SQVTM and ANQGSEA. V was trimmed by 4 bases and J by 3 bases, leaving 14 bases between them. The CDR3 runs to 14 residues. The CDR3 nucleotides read TGCAGCGTTGCCGGGACTCACGCTACAGATACGCAGTATTTT. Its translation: CSVAGTHATDTQYF.